This T cell receptor (beta chain) was sequenced during a study of regulatory T cells in long-lasting Graves disease. Study results and caveats: Small sample size may have lowered accuracy. Persistent disease samples used TRBV28, TRBJ1-2 and TRBJ2-5 preferentially.

Per the germline V gene, CDR1 is SGHTA and CDR2 is FQGTGA. This CDR3 comprises 15 residues. V lost 2 bases and J lost 5; bases outside the gene matches: 9. Through Arm-PCR of CDR3 regions and iRepertoire HTBI primers, TCR beta libraries were built. How the authors handled the data: Samples revealed fewer than 65 TRBV and over 12 TRBJ segments. MiXCR was run by TCRdb on the multiplex PCR reads, yielding one entry per CDR3 protein. TCRdb's processing, not the study's, gives the V and J calls here. Here the sample spans 600,000 to 850,000 distinct CDR3 sequences, about 30% being singletons. This sample's time point: persistent/refractory GD, antithyroid drugs over 5 years with positive TRAb. The TCR library was prepared using RNA isolated from PBMCs. This clonotype has only one observation. The antigen is undetermined.

This material consisted of peripheral blood mononuclear cells (PBMCs), taken when the disease was refractory, from a patient treated with antithyroid drugs. This receptor was obtained from a female donor with Graves disease. The chain has TRBV7-3 and TRBJ2-7; TRBD1 aligns across 7 bases. Here the CDR3 DNA reads TGTGCCAGCAGCTTAGACAGGGCCAATTCCCACGAGCAGTACTTC. This encodes CASSLDRANSHEQYF.